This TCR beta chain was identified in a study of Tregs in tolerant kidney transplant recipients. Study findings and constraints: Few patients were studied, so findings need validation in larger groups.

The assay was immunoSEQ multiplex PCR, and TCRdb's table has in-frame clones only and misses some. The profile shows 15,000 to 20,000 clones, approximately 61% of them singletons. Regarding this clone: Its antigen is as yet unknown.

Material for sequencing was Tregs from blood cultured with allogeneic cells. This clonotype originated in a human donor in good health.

DNA of the CDR3: TGTGCCAGCAGCTTTTCCGCCAGCGCAGCGAACACCGGGGAGCTGTTTTTT. It yields the protein CASSFSASAANTGELFF. The rearrangement joins TRBV7-9 to TRBJ2-2; D remains ambiguous. Trimming left V 3 bases short and J 0 bases short, with 14 bases between. The CDR3 contains 17 residues. CDR1 is SEHNR and CDR2 is FQNEAQ in the germline V gene (reference sequence).